The T cell receptor beta chain described here comes from a study of blood T cell repertoires in COVID-19. The germline V gene has CDR1 LGHNA and CDR2 YNFKEQ. This CDR3 comprises 16 residues. V lost 4 bases and J lost 0; bases outside the gene matches: 6. Method: immunoSEQ multiplex PCR; TCRdb's copy keeps in-frame clones and lacks some. The profile shows 120,000 to 150,000 clones, less than 90% of them singletons. This clonotype originated in a man younger than 45 with COVID-19, enrolled during active disease. The gene calls are TRBV4-2 and TRBJ2-1, with TRBD2 matching over 7 bases. Sequenced material: peripheral blood. CDR3 in DNA: TGTGCCAGCAGCCCGTGGGGCGGGAGCTCCTACAATGAGCAGTTCTTC. Its protein product is CASSPWGGSSYNEQFF.